These 32 T cell receptor beta chains were sequenced from one sample in a study of STAT5B mutations in CD4+ large granular lymphocyte leukemia (dated 2022 in TCRdb). The library relied on the immunoSEQ multiplex PCR assay. What TCRdb holds here is the immuneACCESS table cut down to in-frame rearrangements. Part of the clones is not present; checked against another copy, under half of the missing clones reflect an unresolved V gene, and the others are unexplained. Here the sample has 48,000 or so clones; 55% to 75% occur a single time. The ten most abundant clones make up less than 2% of the sample. Input material: CD4+ T cells from blood buffy coats. These receptors were taken from a human donor in good health.

The J gene is TRBJ2-3, the V gene TRBV5-6; TRBD2 agrees at 12 bases. Germline loops: CDR1 SGHDT, CDR2 YYEEEE. The CDR3 contains 19 residues. Trimming took 3 bases from V and 1 from J; bases not matched to a gene: 12. The CDR3 region has the DNA TGTGCCAGCAGCTCGGAACCTAGCGGGGGGGCCTTCGGCACAGATACGCAGTATTTT. This sequence encodes CASSSEPSGGAFGTDTQYF.

V is TRBV10-3 and J is TRBJ1-2; no clear D. The CDR3 runs to 12 residues. The germline gives CDR1 ENHRY, CDR2 SYGVKD. V lost 2 bases to trimming and J lost 6 bases, with 7 bases between them. Here the CDR3 DNA reads TGTGCCATCAGTGAGAATAATCATGGCTACACCTTC. It encodes CAISENNHGYTF.

The chain joins TRBV6-5 to TRBJ2-5; 8 nucleotides agree with TRBD2. This CDR3 region has 14 residues. After removal of 10 bases from V and 7 bases from J, the junction contained 14 bases not matched to a gene. Germline CDR1 MNHEY, CDR2 SVGAGI. CDR3 coding DNA: TGTGCCACCTTTCCCCAGCGGGGGAGTGCGACCCAGTACTTC. It translates to CATFPQRGSATQYF.

The V and J genes are TRBV7-2 and TRBJ2-6; the match to TRBD1 covers 7 bases. V shed 5 bases and J 2 bases; nucleotides not matched to a gene: 9. Germline V gives CDR1 SGHTA, CDR2 FQGNSA. This CDR3 has 17 amino acids. CDR3 loop: CASSTRQGYAGANVLTF. As DNA, the CDR3 is TGTGCCAGCAGCACTCGACAGGGTTATGCTGGGGCCAACGTCCTGACTTTC.

By share of the sample, this clone is medium-sized. The chain is built from TRBV6-1 and TRBJ2-3; 8 nucleotides agree with TRBD1. Germline CDR1 reads MNHNS; CDR2 reads SASEGT. The junction had 6 bases not matched to a gene; V was cut back by 6 bases and J by 4 bases. This CDR3 region has 14 residues. CDR3 nucleotides: TGTGCCAGCAGACCCGGGACAGGAGCAGATACGCAGTATTTT. This gives the protein CASRPGTGADTQYF.

The rearrangement uses TRBV5-1 and TRBJ1-1; 7 nucleotides match TRBD1. Germline V CDR1 and CDR2: SGHRS, YFSETQ. The CDR3 is 14 amino acids. V lost 4 bases to trimming and J lost 3 bases; unmatched junction nucleotides: 6. This CDR3 reads CASSVLGQHTEAFF. CDR3 DNA sequence: TGCGCCAGCAGCGTACTGGGACAGCACACTGAAGCTTTCTTT.

The chain links TRBV2 to TRBJ1-1; tentative D call: TRBD1 (6 bases). CDR1 SNHLY and CDR2 FYNNEI come from the germline V gene. Trimming removed 5 bases at V and 1 base at J, with 14 bases between. The CDR3 is 15 amino acids. The CDR3 nucleotides are TGTGCCAGCAGTTACAGGGAGGTGGGGAACACTGAAGCTTTCTTT. Translation: CASSYREVGNTEAFF.

This rearrangement joins TRBV7-3 to TRBJ2-3; 11 bases are a match to TRBD2. Germline CDR1 SGHTA, CDR2 FQGTGA. V shed 8 bases and J 7 bases; nucleotides not matched to a gene: 11. The length of the CDR3 is 15 residues. The CDR3 here is CASGLAGGPRNTQYF. CDR3 bases: TGTGCCAGCGGTTTAGCGGGGGGGCCGAGAAATACGCAGTATTTT.

Here the CDR3 reads CASPGALGNEQFF. DNA of the CDR3: TGTGCCAGCCCGGGGGCCCTAGGCAATGAGCAGTTCTTC. J is TRBJ2-1 and V is TRBV5-8; either TRBD1 or TRBD2 may supply D (6 bases each). V was pared by 7 bases and J by 6 bases, with 14 bases between. Germline V lookup: CDR1 SGHTS, CDR2 YDEGEE. The CDR3 is 13 residues long.

The V gene is TRBV7-2, the J gene TRBJ1-1; the D gene is possibly TRBD1 (5 bases). Germline V lookup: CDR1 SGHTA, CDR2 FQGNSA. Trimming shortened V by 5 bases and J by 2 bases, and 9 bases separated the two germline ends. CDR3 length: 13 amino acids. This chain's CDR3 is CASSLGENTEAFF. The CDR3, as DNA: TGTGCCAGCAGCCTGGGGGAAAACACTGAAGCTTTCTTT. The full variable domain, completed using reference TRBV7-2 and TRBJ1-1, is GAGVSQSPSNKVTEKGKDVELRCDPISGHTALYWYRQSLGQGLEFLIYFQGNSAPDKSGLPSDRFSAERTGGSVSTLTIQRTQQEDSAVYLCASSLGENTEAFFGQGTRLTVV.

A single count supports this clone. V and J are TRBV9 and TRBJ2-4, with 9 bases identical to TRBD2. V shed 0 bases and J 3 bases; nucleotides not matched to a gene: 7. Germline V gene lookup returns CDR1 SGDLS and CDR2 YYNGEE. The CDR3 is made up of 17 amino acids. In DNA, the CDR3 is TGTGCCAGCAGCGTAGAGGGCGGGGGGGCCGGCAAAAACATTCAGTACTTC. This gives the protein CASSVEGGGAGKNIQYF.

The chain is built from TRBV21-1 and TRBJ2-1; the listed D gene, TRBD2, was not tested against the DNA. TRBV21-1 is shown as a pseudogene. The CDR3 extends over 18 amino acids. The CDR3 nucleotides read TGTGCCCTGGGCTCGGCGGGCGGGGGTAGACCCGATTACAATGAGCAGTTCTTC. Its protein is CALGSAGGGRPDYNEQFF.

This clone was counted only a few times. J is TRBJ1-5 and V is TRBV28, with a weak D call TRBD1 (5 bases). Germline CDR1 MDHEN, CDR2 SYDVKM. V was pared by 5 bases and J by 9 bases, with 8 bases between. This CDR3 contains 11 residues. CDR3 bases: TGTGCCAGCAGTGATCAGGGGCCCCAGCATTTT. Its protein product is CASSDQGPQHF.

The chain uses TRBV7-2 and TRBJ1-5; TRBD1 matches 8 bases. Germline V gene sequence: CDR1 SGHTA, CDR2 FQGNSA. The ends lost 6 bases at V and 7 bases at J; junction bases unmatched: 5. The CDR3 runs 13 residues. CDR3: CASRGQEDQPQHF. CDR3 in DNA: TGTGCCAGCAGGGGACAGGAGGACCAGCCCCAGCATTTT.

The chain combines TRBV27 with TRBJ1-2, with 11 bases identical to TRBD1. Germline V gene sequence: CDR1 MNHEY, CDR2 SMNVEV (reference sequence). The CDR3 sequence is 15 residues long. After removal of 5 bases from V and 4 bases from J, the junction contained 6 bases not matched to a gene. CDR3 in amino acids: CASSPPGQGVYGYTF. The CDR3 region has the DNA TGTGCCAGCAGTCCACCGGGACAGGGGGTCTATGGCTACACCTTC.

This chain uses TRBV7-2 with TRBJ2-3; D assignment may be TRBD1 or TRBD2 (6 bases each). The CDR3 is made up of 16 amino acids. V lost 7 bases, J lost 0 bases, and 17 bases lay in between. Germline CDR1 and CDR2: SGHTA and FQGNSA. CDR3 in amino acids: CASTRGLASSTDTQYF. CDR3 coding DNA: TGTGCCAGCACCAGGGGCCTAGCGAGTAGCACAGATACGCAGTATTTT.

This clone was detected only once. The rearrangement uses TRBV6-1 and TRBJ2-7, with D possibly being TRBD1 (6 bases). Germline V gives CDR1 MNHNS, CDR2 SASEGT. The CDR3 extends over 11 amino acids. The ends were cut back, 10 bases at V and 2 bases at J, with 9 bases in the middle. In DNA form, the CDR3 reads TGTGCCACTTGGACAGCCTACGAGCAGTACGTC. It yields the protein CATWTAYEQYV.

The V gene is TRBV28, the J gene TRBJ2-7; the D gene is possibly TRBD1 (6 bases). The CDR3 extends over 13 amino acids. The germline V gene has CDR1 MDHEN and CDR2 SYDVKM. Trimming stripped 10 bases from V and 0 bases from J, with 13 bases between. CDR3 sequence reads: CATNRASSYEQYF. As DNA, the CDR3 is TGTGCCACGAACAGGGCGAGCTCCTACGAGCAGTACTTC.

The chain has TRBV18 and TRBJ1-2; the match to TRBD1 covers 12 bases. J lost 8 bases, V lost 5 bases, and 9 bases had no gene match. The germline V gene has CDR1 KGHSH and CDR2 LQKENI. This CDR3 contains 15 residues. The CDR3 here is CASSLGQGARLGYTF. DNA for the CDR3: TGTGCCAGCTCATTGGGACAGGGGGCGAGGCTGGGCTACACCTTC.

There are a few counts of this clone. The genes are TRBV14 and TRBJ1-1; D remains unclear. The CDR3 runs 14 residues. From germline, CDR1 is SGHDN and CDR2 FVKESK. Trimming removed 4 bases at V and 0 bases at J, with 9 bases between. The CDR3 region is CASSRLELNTEAFF. CDR3 coding DNA: TGTGCCAGCAGCCGACTAGAGTTGAACACTGAAGCTTTCTTT.

The V gene is TRBV7-2, the J gene TRBJ2-1; TRBD2 is a possible D gene (6 bases). The CDR3 is 15 amino acids. The germline V gene encodes CDR1 SGHTA and CDR2 FQGNSA. Trimming shortened V by 2 bases and J by 9 bases, and 17 bases separated the two germline ends. CDR3 sequence (DNA): TGTGCCAGCAGCTTAAGCGGGTCCCTGGAGGGTGAGCAGTTCTTC. It yields the protein CASSLSGSLEGEQFF.

J is TRBJ1-3 and V is TRBV7-8, with no clear D. Looked up from germline, CDR1 is SGHVS and CDR2 is FQNEAQ. Trimming took off 1 base at V and 4 bases at J, with 11 bases between the two ends. The CDR3 length is 15 residues. In nucleotides, the CDR3 is TGTGCCAGCAGCTTAGGCATGGGCCCAGGAAACACCATATATTTT. Its translation: CASSLGMGPGNTIYF.

J is TRBJ2-5 and V is TRBV10-1, with D perhaps TRBD1 or TRBD2 (5 bases each). CDR3 length: 15 residues. The germline CDR1 and CDR2 sequences are WNHNN and SYGVQD (reference sequence). With 6 bases removed from V and 1 base from J, the gap between germline ends came to 15 bases. The CDR3 region is CASRLTRGTQETQYF. The CDR3 DNA follows: TGCGCCAGCAGACTCACTAGGGGAACCCAAGAGACCCAGTACTTC.

The CDR3 DNA is TGTGCCAGTAGTATCCCCCGGGGATCTGGGGCCAACGTCCTGACTTTC. Its translation: CASSIPRGSGANVLTF. V is TRBV19 and J is TRBJ2-6, with D maybe TRBD2 (5 bases). Germline CDR1 and CDR2: LNHDA and SQIVND (reference sequence). The CDR3 runs 16 residues. Between the trimmed V and J ends, which lost 3 bases and 1 base, there was a span of 10 bases.

This clone was observed a handful of times. The V and J genes are TRBV19 and TRBJ1-2; possibly TRBD1 for D (6 bases). V shed 5 bases and J shed 4 bases, with 14 bases lying between them. The CDR3 contains 14 residues. Germline V lookup: CDR1 LNHDA, CDR2 SQIVND (reference sequence). In nucleotides, the CDR3 is TGTGCCAGTAGTTTCGGGGGCGCTGGCTATGGCTACACCTTC. Its protein product is CASSFGGAGYGYTF.

V gene TRBV19 combines with J gene TRBJ1-5; D is unresolved. V was shortened by 3 bases and J by 6 bases, with 15 bases between the two germline ends. The CDR3 loop spans 15 amino acids. Germline V gives CDR1 LNHDA, CDR2 SQIVND (reference sequence). The CDR3 sequence: CASSMGWAEGQPQHF. CDR3 DNA sequence: TGTGCCAGTAGTATGGGGTGGGCGGAGGGTCAGCCCCAGCATTTT.

The genes are TRBV7-2 and TRBJ1-2; D unclear. Germline lookup yields CDR1 SGHTA and CDR2 FQGNSA. V was shortened by 3 bases and J by 2 bases, with 7 bases between the two germline ends. The CDR3 is 13 residues long. The CDR3 is CASSLRGNYGYTF. The CDR3 region has the DNA TGTGCCAGCAGCTTGCGGGGAAACTATGGCTACACCTTC.

Of note for this clone: One end of the junction does not line up with germline, which may come from a read error. This chain joins TRBV7-7 and TRBJ2-3; weak D call: TRBD2 (7 bases). This CDR3 comprises 16 residues. Looked up from germline, CDR1 is SSHAT and CDR2 is FNYEAQ (reference sequence). The CDR3 coding sequence is TGTGCTAGCAGCTTAGGGGGGGCCGGGGGAGCAGATACGCAGTATTTT. As protein: CASSLGGAGGADTQYF.

The chain carries TRBV7-9 and TRBJ1-2; D not resolved. CDR3 length: 14 amino acids. The germline V and J ends were trimmed by 0 bases and 8 bases, with 13 bases remaining between them. Germline V gene lookup returns CDR1 SEHNR and CDR2 FQNEAQ (reference sequence). CDR3 DNA sequence: TGTGCCAGCAGCTTAGCGCTAAGAGAAGTCGGCTACACCTTC. This encodes CASSLALREVGYTF.

The chain has TRBV5-8 and TRBJ1-3; TRBD1 matches at 7 bases. Germline V gives CDR1 SGHTS, CDR2 YDEGEE. V dropped 0 bases and J dropped 4; count of bases not matched to a gene: 4. The CDR3 loop spans 15 amino acids. The chain's CDR3 is CASSLATGVGNTIYF. CDR3 sequence (DNA): TGTGCCAGCAGCTTGGCAACAGGGGTGGGAAACACCATATATTTT.

This chain joins TRBV7-6 and TRBJ1-1; TRBD1 might be the D (5 bases). This CDR3 spans 15 amino acids. V was trimmed by 4 bases and J by 3 bases, leaving 15 bases between them. Germline CDR1 SGHVS, CDR2 FNYEAQ. The CDR3 coding sequence is TGTGCCAGCAGCTGGGGACCAGTGACCGACACTGAAGCTTTCTTT. Translation gives CASSWGPVTDTEAFF. Complete variable domain (other parts from reference TRBV7-6 and TRBJ1-1): GAGVSQSPRYKVTKRGQDVALRCDPISGHVSLYWYRQALGQGPEFLTYFNYEAQQDKSGLPNDRFSAERPEGSISTLTIQRTEQRDSAMYRCASSWGPVTDTEAFFGQGTRLTVV.

This CDR3 is CASSPGRGVEQFF. DNA for the CDR3: TGTGCCAGCAGCCCCGGCCGGGGGGTTGAGCAGTTCTTC. The chain links TRBV7-2 to TRBJ2-1; 7 positions match TRBD2. The CDR3 consists of 13 residues. Germline-derived CDR1 and CDR2 are SGHTA and FQGNSA. Trimming cost V 5 bases and J 9 bases; bases outside gene matches: 7.